This T cell receptor (beta chain) was documented in a study of CD8 T cells in ankylosing spondylitis. Turning to this clonotype: The target antigen is unknown.

TCRdb ran MiXCR on the 5' RACE reads and lists one entry per CDR3 protein. In the table there are roughly 30,000 distinct CDR3 sequences, under 40% of which are singletons. The germline V and J ends were trimmed by 5 bases and 8 bases, with 9 bases remaining between them. Germline lookup yields CDR1 LGHNT and CDR2 FRNRAP. The CDR3 loop spans 11 amino acids. General study points: Earlier authors reported some of these motif variants in reactive arthritis synovial fluid and blood. Disease-linked clones reportedly showed significant enrichment in matched ankylosing spondylitis synovial fluid.

The rearrangement links TRBV12-5 to TRBJ1-1, with D hard to call. Sequencing was done on a sample of synovial fluid, either unsorted or a sorted T cell fraction (not recorded which). The source is a male donor with ankylosing spondylitis. The CDR3 nucleotides read TGTGCTAGTGGTGCGTGGAAAGAAGCTTTCTTT. It specifies CASGAWKEAFF.